This T cell receptor beta chain came from a study of T cell changes during pregnancy in multiple sclerosis (dated 2019 in TCRdb). Describing the broader study: Changes in the T cell repertoire over the course of pregnancy were examined in this study in women with multiple sclerosis.

About this clone: No antigen is known for it. No much larger clone exists at a distance of one base, and base qualities are not known.

V loses 5 bases of germline sequence and J loses 0 bases, and the interval between the two ends is 14 bases. From a lookup of the germline V gene (reference sequence), CDR1 and CDR2 are SEHNR and FQNEAQ. From the cysteine through the phenylalanine, the CDR3 covers 15 amino acids. Only CDR3 DNA remains: 45 bases, in frame from the first base. The library was generated by the immunoSEQ multiplex PCR assay. In its TCRdb copy, this immuneACCESS table keeps in-frame sequences only and misses some clones. Where compared with another copy, unresolved V genes explain less than half of these, and the others have no known cause. The sample table records about 57,000 clones; around 90% of these occur just once. Jointly, the top ten make up 0.2% of the sample.

The specimen was CD4+ T cells from peripheral blood mononuclear cells, collected in the second trimester of pregnancy. The TCR was taken from a female donor with multiple sclerosis, enrolled in a pregnancy study. Recombination linked TRBV7-9 to TRBJ2-7, with TRBD2 as a weak D call on 6 bases. The CDR3 is CASSSGLHLSYEQYF. The DNA sequence is given as TGTGCCAGCAGCAGCGGACTACATCTCTCCTACGAGCAGTACTTC.